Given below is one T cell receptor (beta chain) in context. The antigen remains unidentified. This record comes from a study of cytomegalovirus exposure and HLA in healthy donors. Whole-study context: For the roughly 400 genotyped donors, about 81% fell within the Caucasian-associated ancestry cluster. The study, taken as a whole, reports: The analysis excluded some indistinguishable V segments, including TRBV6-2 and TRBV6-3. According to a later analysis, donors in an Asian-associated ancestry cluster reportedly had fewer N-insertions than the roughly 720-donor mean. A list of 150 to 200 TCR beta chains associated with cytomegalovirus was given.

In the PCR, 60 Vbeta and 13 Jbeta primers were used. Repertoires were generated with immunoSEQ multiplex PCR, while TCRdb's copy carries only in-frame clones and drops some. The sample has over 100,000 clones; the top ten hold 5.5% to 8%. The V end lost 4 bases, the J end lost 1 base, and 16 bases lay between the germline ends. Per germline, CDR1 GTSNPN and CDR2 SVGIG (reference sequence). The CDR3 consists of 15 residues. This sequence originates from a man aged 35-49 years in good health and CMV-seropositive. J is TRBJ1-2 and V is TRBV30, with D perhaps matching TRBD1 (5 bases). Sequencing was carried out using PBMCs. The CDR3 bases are TGTGCCTGGATCTTTCAGGGCACTGATAACTATGGCTACACCTTC. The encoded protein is CAWIFQGTDNYGYTF.